The 10 T cell receptor beta chains reported below all come from one sample, sequenced in a study of shared clonotypes between healthy human individuals. The repertoire was sequenced with immunoSEQ multiplex PCR; TCRdb's copy has only in-frame clones and lacks some. The table shows 100,000 or so clones, with about 45% occurring only once. Input material: PBMCs. The origin of the receptors is a woman in her thirties or forties in good health. Some clones in this sample may be carry-over from other donors' samples.

This clone was seen a few times. V and J are TRBV29-1 and TRBJ2-5; no firm D call. V dropped 3 bases and J dropped 3 bases, with 14 bases sitting between them. CDR1 and CDR2 from the germline V gene are SQVTM and ANQGSEA. CDR3 length: 14 residues. This CDR3 is CSVEKGGGEETQYF. The CDR3 nucleotides are TGCAGCGTTGAGAAAGGTGGCGGAGAAGAGACCCAGTACTTC.

This clone was counted many times. The J gene is TRBJ2-2, the V gene TRBV25-1; 9 bases agree with TRBD1. The CDR3 has 16 residues. Germline-derived CDR1 and CDR2 are MGHDK and SYGVNS. Germline trimming cut 4 bases from V and 4 bases from J; bases unmatched to any gene: 7. The CDR3 region is CASSGYDRGTTGELFF. As DNA, the CDR3 is TGTGCCAGCAGTGGTTACGACAGGGGGACCACCGGGGAGCTGTTTTTT.

This clone was counted ten times or more. The genes are TRBV18 and TRBJ1-2; 7 nucleotides align to TRBD1. The CDR3 is made up of 14 amino acids. The V and J ends lost 4 bases and 5 bases, in that order; junction bases with no gene match: 7. CDR1 KGHSH and CDR2 LQKENI come from the germline V gene. CDR3 sequence (DNA): TGTGCCAGCTCACAACAGGGGCTACAATATGGCTACACCTTC. This codes for CASSQQGLQYGYTF.

This clone showed up just a few times. This sequence joins TRBV4-3 and TRBJ1-1, with D perhaps TRBD1 (6 bases). The CDR3 loop spans 15 amino acids. Germline V lookup: CDR1 LGHNA, CDR2 YSLEER. The V gene lost 4 bases and the J gene lost 0 bases, with 12 bases spanning the gap. The CDR3 region has the DNA TGCGCCAGCAGCCCAAACAGGGATCTGAACACTGAAGCTTTCTTT. This gives the protein CASSPNRDLNTEAFF.

Points on this clone: Additional DNA sequences in this sample encode the identical CDR3. The chain recombines TRBV4-1 with TRBJ1-4; D gene ambiguous. There are 13 residues in the CDR3. V was clipped by 2 bases and J by 7 bases, with 8 bases between them. Germline V gene sequence: CDR1 MGHRA, CDR2 YSYEKL. The CDR3 DNA follows: TGCGCCAGCAGCCAAAGTCCAGCTGAAAAACTGTTTTTT. It specifies CASSQSPAEKLFF.

This clone has just a few counts. The rearrangement uses TRBV5-1 and TRBJ2-7; D is possibly TRBD1 or TRBD2 (7 bases each). Trimming left V 0 bases short and J 6 bases short, with 13 bases between. CDR3 size: 14 residues. Per germline, CDR1 SGHRS and CDR2 YFSETQ. The CDR3 spells CASSLVQGEGEQYF. The CDR3 DNA is TGCGCCAGCAGCTTGGTTCAGGGGGAGGGCGAGCAGTACTTC.

On this clone itself: A much more abundant neighbour one base away suggests this may be a read error. Without the conserved terminal phenylalanine or tryptophan, this CDR3 likely stems from a read error. The chain employs TRBV9 and TRBJ1-2; 10 bases agree with TRBD1. The CDR3 contains 14 residues. From germline, CDR1 is SGDLS and CDR2 YYNGEE. After removal of 3 bases from V and 2 bases from J, the junction contained 1 base not matched to a gene. The CDR3 here is CASSETGGNYGYTI. CDR3 coding DNA: TGTGCCAGCAGCGAGACAGGGGGCAACTATGGCTACACCATC.

V gene TRBV4-2 combines with J gene TRBJ1-2, with 9 bases that match TRBD1. Germline CDR1 LGHNA, CDR2 YNFKEQ. V was pared by 7 bases and J by 3 bases, with 6 bases of the junction left unmatched. This CDR3 comprises 14 residues. The CDR3 DNA follows: TGTGCCAGCAAACCGAGGACAGGGGACTATGGCTACACCTTC. This encodes CASKPRTGDYGYTF.

Turning to this clone: This is likely an artifact of a read error, given a far larger clone one base away. The rearrangement links TRBV30 to TRBJ1-2; no firm D call. The CDR3 runs to 12 residues. V dropped 8 bases and J dropped 8 bases, with 18 bases sitting between them. From germline, CDR1 is GTSNPN and CDR2 SVGIG (reference sequence). The CDR3 reads CARPRALGGYTF. CDR3 nucleotides: TGTGCCCGGCCCCGGGCCCTTGGCGGCTACACCTTC.

This rearrangement joins TRBV29-1 to TRBJ1-1; D is unclear. The CDR3 is 10 residues long. Germline loops: CDR1 SQVTM, CDR2 ANQGSEA. Trimming stripped 3 bases from V and 11 bases from J, with 10 bases between. DNA for the CDR3: TGCAGCGTTGATAGGGAATTTGCTTTCTTT. It codes for CSVDREFAFF.